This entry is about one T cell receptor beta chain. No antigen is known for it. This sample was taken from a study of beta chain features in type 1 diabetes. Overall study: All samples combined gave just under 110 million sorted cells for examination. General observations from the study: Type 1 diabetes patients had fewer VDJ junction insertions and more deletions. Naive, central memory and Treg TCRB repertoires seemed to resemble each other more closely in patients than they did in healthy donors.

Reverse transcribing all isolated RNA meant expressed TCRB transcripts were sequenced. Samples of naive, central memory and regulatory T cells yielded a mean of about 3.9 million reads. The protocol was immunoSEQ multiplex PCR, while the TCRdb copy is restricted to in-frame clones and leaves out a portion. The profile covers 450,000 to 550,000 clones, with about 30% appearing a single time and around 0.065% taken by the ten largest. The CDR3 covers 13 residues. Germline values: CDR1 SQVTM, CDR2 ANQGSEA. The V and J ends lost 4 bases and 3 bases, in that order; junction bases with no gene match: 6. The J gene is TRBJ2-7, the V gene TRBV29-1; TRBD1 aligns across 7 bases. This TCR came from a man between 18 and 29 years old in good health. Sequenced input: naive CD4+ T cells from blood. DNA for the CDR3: TGCAGCGTTGTGCCGGGACAGTACTACGAGCAGTACTTC. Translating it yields CSVVPGQYYEQYF.